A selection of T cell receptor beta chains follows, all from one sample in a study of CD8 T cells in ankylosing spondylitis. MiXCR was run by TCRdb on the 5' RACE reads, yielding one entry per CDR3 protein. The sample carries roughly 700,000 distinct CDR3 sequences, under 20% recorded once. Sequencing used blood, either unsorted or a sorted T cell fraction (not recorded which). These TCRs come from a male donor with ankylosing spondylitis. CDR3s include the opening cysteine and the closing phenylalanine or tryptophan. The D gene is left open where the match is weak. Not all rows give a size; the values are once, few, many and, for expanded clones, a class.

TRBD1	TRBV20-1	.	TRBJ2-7	CSAIDRDRGLYEQYF	TGCAGTGCTATCGACCGGGACAGGGGGCTCTACGAGCAGTACTTC
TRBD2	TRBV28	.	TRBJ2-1	CASMAELAGYNEQFF	TGTGCCAGCATGGCTGAGCTAGCGGGGTACAATGAGCAGTTCTTC
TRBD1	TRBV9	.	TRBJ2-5	CASSVGTGGGKRETQYF	TGTGCCAGCAGCGTAGGGACAGGGGGCGGTAAGAGAGAGACCCAGTACTTC
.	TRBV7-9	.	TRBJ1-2	CASSALGPSNYGYTF	TGTGCCAGCAGCGCCCTGGGGCCATCTAACTATGGCTACACCTTC
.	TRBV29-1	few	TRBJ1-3	CSVRPYSGNTIYF	TGCAGCGTACGCCCGTACTCTGGAAACACCATATATTTT
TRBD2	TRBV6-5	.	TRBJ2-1	CASSSAGGLLGNEQFF	TGTGCCAGCAGTTCCGCGGGAGGTTTGTTGGGTAATGAGCAGTTCTTC
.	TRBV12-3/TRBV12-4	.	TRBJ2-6	CASSFWTAVSGANVLTF	TGTGCCAGCAGTTTCTGGACAGCCGTCTCTGGGGCCAACGTCCTGACTTTC
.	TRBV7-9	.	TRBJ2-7	CASSTDSRSYEQYF	TGTGCCAGCAGCACCGACAGCCGCTCCTACGAGCAGTACTTC
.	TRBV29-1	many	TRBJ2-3	CSVEDGGDTQYF	TGCAGCGTTGAAGATGGCGGGGATACGCAGTATTTT
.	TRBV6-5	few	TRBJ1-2	CASSNGSPRYGYTF	TGTGCCAGCAGTAACGGGTCTCCCCGCTATGGCTACACCTTC
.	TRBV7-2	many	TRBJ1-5	CASSSDAGTPREAQHF	TGTGCCAGCAGCTCCGACGCCGGGACACCGAGAGAAGCCCAGCATTTT
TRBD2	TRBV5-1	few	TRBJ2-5	CASSSVPTSGKETQYF	TGCGCCAGCAGCTCGGTCCCGACTAGCGGGAAAGAGACCCAGTACTTC
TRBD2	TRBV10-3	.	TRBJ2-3	CAISDPGLGTDTQYF	TGTGCCATCAGTGACCCGGGACTAGGGACAGATACGCAGTATTTT
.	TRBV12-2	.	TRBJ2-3	CASRLRLAGPSTDTQYF	TGTGCAAGTCGCCTTCGACTAGCGGGACCTAGCACAGATACGCAGTATTTT
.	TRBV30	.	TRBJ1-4	CAWRRFTNEKLFF	TGTGCCTGGAGGAGGTTCACTAATGAAAAACTGTTTTTT
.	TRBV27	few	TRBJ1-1	CASSLWGANTEAFF	TGTGCCAGCAGTTTATGGGGCGCTAACACTGAAGCTTTCTTT
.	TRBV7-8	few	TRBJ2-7	CASSSHDLGVAYEQYF	TGTGCCAGCAGCTCGCACGACCTTGGGGTCGCCTACGAGCAGTACTTC
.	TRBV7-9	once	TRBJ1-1	CASSASSTETPGAFF	TGTGCCAGCAGCGCCTCCTCGACAGAGACCCCAGGGGCTTTCTTT
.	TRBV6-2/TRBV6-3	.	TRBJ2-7	CASIKQGTYEQYF	TGTGCCAGCATTAAACAGGGAACCTACGAGCAGTACTTC
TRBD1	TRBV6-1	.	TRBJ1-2	CASSKGQGASANYGYTF	TGTGCCAGCAGTAAAGGACAGGGGGCTTCAGCTAACTATGGCTACACCTTC
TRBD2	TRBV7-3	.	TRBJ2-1	CASSLVAGGLNEQFF	TGTGCCAGCAGCTTAGTGGCGGGGGGGCTCAATGAGCAGTTCTTC
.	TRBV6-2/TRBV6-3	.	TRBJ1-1	CASSPTGTYLNTEAFF	TGTGCCAGCAGCCCCACCGGGACATACCTGAACACTGAAGCTTTCTTT
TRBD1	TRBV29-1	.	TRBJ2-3	CSVKTRTDRAADTQYF	TGCAGCGTTAAAACCCGCACTGACAGGGCGGCCGATACGCAGTATTTT
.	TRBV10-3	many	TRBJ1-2	CAIGQGGEGLDGYTF	TGTGCCATCGGCCAAGGGGGAGAGGGGCTCGATGGCTACACCTTC
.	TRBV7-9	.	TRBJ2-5	CASSTSTGPTIETQYF	TGTGCCAGCAGCACCTCGACAGGCCCCACAATTGAGACCCAGTACTTC
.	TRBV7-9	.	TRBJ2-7	CASSLAVSGLLHEQYF	TGTGCCAGCAGCTTAGCGGTTAGCGGACTTCTCCACGAGCAGTACTTC
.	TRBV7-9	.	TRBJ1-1	CASSRHYGGENTEAFF	TGTGCCAGCAGCCGGCATTACGGCGGGGAGAACACTGAAGCTTTCTTT
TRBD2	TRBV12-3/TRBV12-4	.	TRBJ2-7	CASSLGAGGREQYF	TGTGCCAGCAGTTTAGGAGCGGGGGGGCGAGAGCAGTACTTC
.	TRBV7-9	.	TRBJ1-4	CASSSSVPWATNEKLFF	TGTGCCAGCAGCTCCTCTGTCCCCTGGGCGACTAATGAAAAACTGTTTTTT
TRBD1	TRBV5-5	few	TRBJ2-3	CASSLVGQGAADTQYF	TGTGCCAGCAGCTTGGTGGGACAGGGGGCGGCAGATACGCAGTATTTT
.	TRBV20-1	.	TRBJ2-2	CSASPTRLRDTGELFF	TGCAGTGCTAGTCCAACCAGGCTTAGGGACACCGGGGAGCTGTTTTTT
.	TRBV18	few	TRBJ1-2	CASSPRSDSRGYTF	TGTGCCAGCTCACCTCGGTCGGACAGTAGGGGCTACACCTTC
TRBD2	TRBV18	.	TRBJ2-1	CASSPRGTSKVGEQFF	TGTGCCAGCTCACCAAGGGGGACTAGTAAAGTTGGTGAGCAGTTCTTC
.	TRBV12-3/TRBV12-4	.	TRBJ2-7	CASNSPSSVYEQYF	TGTGCCAGCAACTCTCCTTCTAGCGTCTACGAGCAGTACTTC
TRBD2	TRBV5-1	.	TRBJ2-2	CASSLWTPGLAGVSTGELFF	TGCGCCAGCAGCTTATGGACTCCGGGACTAGCGGGAGTGAGCACCGGGGAGCTGTTTTTT
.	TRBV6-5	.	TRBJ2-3	CASSYSTGMSKTDTQYF	TGTGCCAGCAGTTACTCCACAGGGATGTCGAAGACAGATACGCAGTATTTT
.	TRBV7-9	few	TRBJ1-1	CASSLNPTEAFF	TGTGCCAGCAGCTTAAATCCCACTGAAGCTTTCTTT
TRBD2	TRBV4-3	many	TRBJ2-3	CASSQGAGGPNTQYF	TGCGCCAGCAGCCAGGGGGCGGGAGGGCCGAATACGCAGTATTTT
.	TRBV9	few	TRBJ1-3	CASSVTAISGNTIYF	TGTGCCAGCAGCGTAACAGCAATTTCTGGAAACACCATATATTTT
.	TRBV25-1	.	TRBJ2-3	CASSEPGISTDTQYF	TGTGCCAGCAGTGAGCCGGGGATTAGCACAGATACGCAGTATTTT
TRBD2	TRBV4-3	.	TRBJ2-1	CASSLDTGLRGNEQFF	TGCGCCAGCAGCCTAGATACGGGACTAAGGGGCAATGAGCAGTTCTTC
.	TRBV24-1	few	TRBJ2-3	CATTRGGSTDTQYF	TGTGCCACCACCCGAGGCGGAAGCACAGATACGCAGTATTTT
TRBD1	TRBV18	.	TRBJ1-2	CASSPNPGQTYYGYTF	TGTGCCAGCTCACCGAACCCGGGACAGACCTACTATGGCTACACCTTC
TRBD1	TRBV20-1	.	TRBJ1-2	CSARKAGQGAFSHGYTF	TGCAGTGCCAGAAAAGCGGGACAGGGGGCTTTCAGCCATGGCTACACCTTC
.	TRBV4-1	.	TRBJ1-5	CASSQGQQDQPQHF	TGCGCCAGCAGCCAAGGGCAGCAGGATCAGCCCCAGCATTTT
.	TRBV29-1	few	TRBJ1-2	CSATTELNYGYTF	TGCAGCGCCACCACGGAGCTTAACTATGGCTACACCTTC
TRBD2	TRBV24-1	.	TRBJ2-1	CATSGHWAGGYNEQFF	TGTGCCACCAGTGGCCATTGGGCGGGAGGGTACAATGAGCAGTTCTTC
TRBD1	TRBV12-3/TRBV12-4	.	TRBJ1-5	CASSGDSSQPQHF	TGTGCCAGCAGTGGGGACAGCAGTCAGCCCCAGCATTTT
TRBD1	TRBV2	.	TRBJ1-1	CASTGQGAHTEAFF	TGTGCCAGCACGGGACAGGGGGCGCACACTGAAGCTTTCTTT
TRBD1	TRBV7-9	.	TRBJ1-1	CANRTGVNTEAFF	TGTGCCAACCGGACAGGCGTGAACACTGAAGCTTTCTTT
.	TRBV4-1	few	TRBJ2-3	CASSGVGDTQYF	TGCGCCAGCAGCGGCGTCGGGGATACGCAGTATTTT
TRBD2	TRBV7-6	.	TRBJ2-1	CASSRRGGDWNEQFF	TGTGCCAGCAGCCGAAGGGGAGGGGACTGGAATGAGCAGTTCTTC